This TCR beta chain emerged from a study of blood T cell repertoires in COVID-19. About the study: Material from acute and convalescent COVID-19 was sourced from the United States, Italy and Spain. T cells, B-cell-depleted T cells, or PBMCs supplied cDNA or gDNA.

Original processing notes: It was from reference gene primer amplification that nucleated cell counts were estimated. Profiling relied on immunoSEQ multiplex PCR, and the TCRdb table lists in-frame clones only, not all of them. V, J and clone size were drawn from that table, and D and trimming were deduced from the DNA. The sample records around 260,000 clones, about nine tenths being singletons. Note on this clone: This sample also contains other DNA sequences that code for the same CDR3.

Per germline, CDR1 SQVTM and CDR2 ANQGSEA. The V segment lost 5 bases and the J segment 1 base; nucleotides outside the gene matches: 1. There are 13 residues in the CDR3. Input material: peripheral blood. The V and J genes are TRBV29-1 and TRBJ1-1; 10 positions match TRBD1. This receptor was obtained from a woman in her thirties or forties who had recovered from COVID-19. The CDR3 DNA reads as TGCAGCGTTAGGACAGGGGGGAACACTGAAGCTTTCTTT. This translates into CSVRTGGNTEAFF.